This T cell receptor (beta chain) was sequenced for a study of control samples from healthy donors and cancer patients. Data came from immunoSEQ multiplex PCR; TCRdb stores just in-frame clones and leaves some out. This table holds approximately 100,000 clones, more than 75% found once. This CDR3 region has 15 residues. Per germline, CDR1 MGHRA and CDR2 YSYEKL. V was trimmed by 1 base and J by 4 bases, leaving 10 bases between them. The TCR originated in a man between 60 and 75 years old in good health. Material for sequencing was blood. The chain links TRBV4-1 to TRBJ2-2; D unclear. CDR3: CASSQVTSVTGELFF. The CDR3 DNA reads TGCGCCAGCAGCCAAGTAACCAGCGTCACCGGGGAGCTGTTTTTT.